This T cell receptor beta chain was captured by sequencing in a study of cytomegalovirus exposure and HLA in healthy donors. Study-level results: Listed as cytomegalovirus-associated were around 160 TCR beta chains.

This clone was counted a single time. Its antigen remains unidentified. Both 60 Vbeta primers and 13 Jbeta primers went into the PCR. The protocol was immunoSEQ multiplex PCR, while the TCRdb copy is restricted to in-frame clones and leaves out a portion. The profile shows 150,000 to 200,000 clones, over 65% of them singletons. The germline gives CDR1 SGHDT, CDR2 YYEEEE. CDR3 length: 15 amino acids. The trim removed 3 bases at V and 0 bases at J, leaving 3 bases unmatched. Input material: PBMCs. This chain connects TRBV5-6 to TRBJ2-4, with 7 positions matching TRBD1. The origin of this receptor is a woman aged 25 to 39 in good health and CMV-seronegative. The CDR3 DNA is TGTGCCAGCAGCTACAGGGGCGCAGCCAAAAACATTCAGTACTTC. Amino acids: CASSYRGAAKNIQYF.